This entry features one TCR beta chain sequence. The data stem from a study of blood T cell repertoires in COVID-19. Produced via immunoSEQ multiplex PCR; TCRdb's table is partial and in-frame only. The sample yields fewer than 300,000 clones, roughly 86% seen once. The CDR3 totals 15 residues. The germline V and J ends were trimmed by 4 bases and 5 bases, with 18 bases remaining between them. Germline V gene lookup returns CDR1 SGHAT and CDR2 FQDESV (reference sequence). Sequenced sample: peripheral blood. This TCR derives from a woman aged 25 to 39 with acute or convalescent COVID-19. This chain joins TRBV11-1 and TRBJ2-7; D gene unclear. The CDR3 here is CASSSFRGEAHEQYF. The CDR3 nucleotides read TGTGCCAGCAGCTCCTTTCGCGGAGAAGCCCACGAGCAGTACTTC.